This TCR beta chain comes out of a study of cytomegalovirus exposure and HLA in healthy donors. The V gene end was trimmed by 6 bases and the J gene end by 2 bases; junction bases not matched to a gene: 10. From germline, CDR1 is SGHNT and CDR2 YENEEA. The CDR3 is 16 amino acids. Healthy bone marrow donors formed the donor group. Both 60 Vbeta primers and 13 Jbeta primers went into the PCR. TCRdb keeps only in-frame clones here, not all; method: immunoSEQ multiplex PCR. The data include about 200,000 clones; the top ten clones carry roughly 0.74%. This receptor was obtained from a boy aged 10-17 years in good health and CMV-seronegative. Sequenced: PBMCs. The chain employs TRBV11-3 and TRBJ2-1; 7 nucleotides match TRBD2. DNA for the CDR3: TGTGCCAGCAGTCCCTTGACTAGCCTCACCTACAATGAGCAGTTCTTC. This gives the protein CASSPLTSLTYNEQFF. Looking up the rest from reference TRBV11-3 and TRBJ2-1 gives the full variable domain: EAGVVQSPRYKIIEKKQPVAFWCNPISGHNTLYWYLQNLGQGPELLIRYENEEAVDDSQLPKDRFSAERLKGVDSTLKIQPAELGDSAVYLCASSPLTSLTYNEQFFGPGTRLTVL.